Shown below are 24 T cell receptor beta chains from a single sample sequenced in a study of T cells after yellow fever vaccination. TCRdb processed the 5' RACE reads anew with MiXCR; each CDR3 protein has one entry. Found here are 600,000 to 750,000 distinct CDR3 sequences, around 12% of them singletons; the top ten hold around 14%. Sequenced material: PBMCs, taken on the day of the yellow fever booster vaccination. The receptors stem from a young man who received the YFV17D yellow fever vaccine.

The table lists this clonotype with many counts. This rearrangement joins TRBV6-6 to TRBJ2-3; D gene ambiguous. Germline CDR1 and CDR2: MNHNY and SVGAGI (reference sequence). V gave up 4 bases and J gave up 6 bases, with 8 bases separating them. The CDR3 length is 12 residues. CDR3 coding DNA: TGTGCCAGCAGTTCCCTACCGGATACGCAGTATTTT. It encodes CASSSLPDTQYF.

This clonotype was observed a handful of times. The rearrangement uses TRBV4-3 and TRBJ2-4; no firm D call. Trimming removed 0 bases at V and 6 bases at J, with 6 bases between. This CDR3 has 13 amino acids. Germline V lookup: CDR1 LGHNA, CDR2 YSLEER. The CDR3 nucleotides read TGCGCCAGCAGCCAAGAATCGGGAAACATTCAGTACTTC. Translation gives CASSQESGNIQYF.

The rearrangement links TRBV6-2 or TRBV6-3 to TRBJ1-2; D unresolved. The CDR3 covers 15 residues. Germline CDR1 MNHEY, CDR2 SVGEGT. Trimming removed 0 bases from V and 8 bases from J, with 16 bases in between. CDR3: CASSYSPRDIGGYTF. The CDR3 bases are TGTGCCAGCAGTTACTCCCCCCGGGATATAGGAGGCTACACCTTC.

The gene calls are TRBV28 and TRBJ2-2; D is unresolved. The CDR3 is 17 amino acids. V lost 2 bases to trimming and J lost 0 bases, with 13 bases between them. Per the germline V gene, CDR1 is MDHEN and CDR2 is SYDVKM. The CDR3 nucleotides read TGTGCCAGCAGTTTACCAAGCCCCAAGACGAACACCGGGGAGCTGTTTTTT. Residues: CASSLPSPKTNTGELFF.

This clonotype has more than one count but fewer than ten. The rearrangement links TRBV27 to TRBJ2-2, with D unclear. The germline CDR1 and CDR2 sequences are MNHEY and SMNVEV (reference sequence). The CDR3 totals 14 residues. Trimming left V 3 bases short and J 4 bases short, with 9 bases between. This chain's CDR3 is CASSFIQSTGELFF. The CDR3 region has the DNA TGTGCCAGCAGTTTTATTCAGAGCACCGGGGAGCTGTTTTTT.

This sequence joins TRBV4-2 and TRBJ2-5; 9 nucleotides line up with TRBD1. J was trimmed by 5 bases and V by 1 base; bases with no gene match: 5. The CDR3 is 15 residues long. The V gene's germline CDR1 is LGHNA and CDR2 YNFKEQ. The CDR3 spells CASSQGGTGFETQYF. The CDR3 bases are TGTGCCAGCAGCCAAGGGGGGACAGGGTTCGAGACCCAGTACTTC.

This clonotype was seen only a few times. J is TRBJ2-1 and V is TRBV29-1, with 7 positions matching TRBD2. Per the germline V gene, CDR1 is SQVTM and CDR2 is ANQGSEA. V gave up 7 bases and J gave up 4 bases; unmatched junction bases: 13. This CDR3 has 15 amino acids. CDR3 in DNA: TGCAGCGATACTAGCTCGGCGGGAGCGTACAATGAGCAGTTCTTC. Translated: CSDTSSAGAYNEQFF.

This chain joins TRBV7-2 and TRBJ2-2; TRBD2 aligns across 10 bases. CDR1 and CDR2 (germline): SGHTA, FQGNSA. V lost 1 base to trimming and J lost 7 bases; unmatched junction nucleotides: 6. CDR3 length equals 16 residues. The DNA for the CDR3 is TGTGCCAGCAGCTTAGTCGCACTAGCGGGGAACGGGGAGCTGTTTTTT. The encoded protein is CASSLVALAGNGELFF.

In the case of this clonotype: A junction end diverges from the germline sequence, so it may reflect a read error. The V gene is TRBV20-1, the J gene TRBJ2-1; 13 bases fit TRBD2. Per germline, CDR1 DFQATT and CDR2 SNEGSKA (reference sequence). This CDR3 comprises 16 residues. CDR3 sequence: CCARGLAGSNYNEQFF. The CDR3 bases are TGCTGTGCTAGGGGACTAGCGGGATCCAACTACAATGAGCAGTTCTTC.

This clonotype was counted only a few times. V usage is TRBV5-4 and J usage is TRBJ2-5; 7 bases align to TRBD2. This CDR3 region has 15 residues. Germline CDR1 reads SGHNT; CDR2 reads YYREEE (reference sequence). Unmatched junction bases numbered 7, after V lost 4 bases and J lost 1 base. The CDR3 loop reads CASSGGGTTQETQYF. For the CDR3, the DNA is TGTGCCAGCAGCGGGGGGGGGACTACCCAAGAGACCCAGTACTTC.

In this sample, this clonotype turned up a few times. CDR3 protein: CAISDPSGRGMNEQFF. The CDR3 DNA reads TGTGCCATCAGTGATCCAAGCGGGAGGGGTATGAATGAGCAGTTCTTC. The chain joins TRBV10-3 to TRBJ2-1; 10 bases match TRBD2. With V trimmed by 3 bases and J by 7 bases, 9 bases remained unmatched. Germline CDR1 and CDR2: ENHRY and SYGVKD. This CDR3 is built from 16 residues.

This clonotype was picked up a small number of times. The chain couples TRBV7-2 to TRBJ1-1, with TRBD1 matching over 7 bases. The CDR3 consists of 15 residues. In germline, CDR1 is SGHTA, CDR2 FQGNSA. V shed 5 bases, J shed 5 bases, and the junction held 11 bases outside the gene matches. CDR3 amino acids: CASSLQGPVRTEAFF. Written as DNA, the CDR3 is TGTGCCAGCAGCCTACAGGGGCCCGTACGAACTGAAGCTTTCTTT.

The chain combines TRBV7-2 with TRBJ2-3; possibly TRBD2 for D (6 bases). The germline V gene encodes CDR1 SGHTA and CDR2 FQGNSA. The CDR3 is made up of 14 amino acids. The ends were cut back, 5 bases at V and 4 bases at J, with 13 bases in the middle. CDR3 residues: CASSTRTIPDTQYF. The CDR3 nucleotides are TGTGCCAGCAGCACTAGGACTATTCCAGATACGCAGTATTTT.

This clonotype has just a few counts. The chain has TRBV5-1 and TRBJ2-3; D gene ambiguous. Per the germline V gene, CDR1 is SGHRS and CDR2 is YFSETQ. The CDR3 sequence is 17 residues long. Trimming removed 1 base from V and 2 bases from J, with 17 bases in between. The CDR3 loop reads CASSLTPVDQLTDTQYF. CDR3 DNA: TGCGCCAGCAGCTTGACTCCGGTGGACCAACTCACAGATACGCAGTATTTT.

A few counts support this clonotype. The rearrangement uses TRBV10-3 and TRBJ1-2, with unresolved D. This CDR3 comprises 14 residues. The germline gives CDR1 ENHRY, CDR2 SYGVKD. The V and J ends lost 2 bases and 1 base respectively, with 8 bases between them. The CDR3 bases are TGTGCCATCAGTGAGAGAGGCAGTAACTATGGCTACACCTTC. Protein: CAISERGSNYGYTF.

This clonotype was detected only a few times. The J gene is TRBJ2-1, the V gene TRBV15, with D perhaps TRBD2 (5 bases). V was trimmed by 1 base and J by 5 bases, leaving 9 bases between them. The CDR3 is made up of 14 amino acids. From germline, CDR1 is LNHNV and CDR2 YYDKDF (reference sequence). CDR3 residues: CATSRAQRHNEQFF. The CDR3 bases are TGTGCCACCAGCAGAGCCCAGCGGCACAATGAGCAGTTCTTC.

The chain combines TRBV5-4 with TRBJ2-7, with D perhaps matching TRBD1 (6 bases). V gave up 4 bases and J gave up 2 bases, with 13 bases separating them. Per the germline V gene, CDR1 is SGHNT and CDR2 is YYREEE (reference sequence). This CDR3 has 14 amino acids. The CDR3 here is CASSPTGITYEQYF. CDR3 nucleotides: TGTGCCAGCAGCCCAACAGGGATTACCTACGAGCAGTACTTC.

The chain is built from TRBV27 and TRBJ2-7, with TRBD2 matching over 7 bases. This CDR3 comprises 15 residues. Germline V gene sequence: CDR1 MNHEY, CDR2 SMNVEV (reference sequence). V was pared by 2 bases and J by 2 bases, with 6 bases of the junction left unmatched. The CDR3 sequence is CASSLERGRPYEQYF. In DNA form, the CDR3 reads TGTGCCAGCAGTTTAGAGCGGGGTCGTCCCTACGAGCAGTACTTC.

This rearrangement joins TRBV20-1 to TRBJ2-1; 12 nucleotides align to TRBD2. Trimming removed 4 bases from V and 6 bases from J; junction bases left unmatched: 13. The CDR3 totals 17 residues. Germline V lookup: CDR1 DFQATT, CDR2 SNEGSKA (reference sequence). CDR3 sequence reads: CSAKRTSGKWGGNEQFF. CDR3 coding DNA: TGCAGTGCTAAACGGACTAGCGGGAAGTGGGGCGGCAATGAGCAGTTCTTC.

The sample holds a few counts of this clonotype. The DNA of the CDR3 is TGTGCCAGCAGCGTAGGGGACCATCACTCCTACGAGCAGTACTTC. Protein: CASSVGDHHSYEQYF. The chain joins TRBV9 to TRBJ2-7; D assignment may be TRBD1 or TRBD2 (5 bases each). The CDR3 has 15 residues. CDR1 is SGDLS, CDR2 YYNGEE, per germline. Between the trimmed V and J ends, which lost 0 bases and 0 bases, there was a span of 10 bases.

In this sample, this clonotype turned up a few times. The chain carries TRBV29-1 and TRBJ1-2; D uncertain. The CDR3 is made up of 13 amino acids. Trimming shortened V by 4 bases and J by 0 bases, and 9 bases separated the two germline ends. Per the germline V gene, CDR1 is SQVTM and CDR2 is ANQGSEA. The CDR3 DNA sequence: TGCAGCGTTGTACACGGGACTAACTATGGCTACACCTTC. It codes for CSVVHGTNYGYTF.

J is TRBJ2-5 and V is TRBV27; D gene uncertain. V was pared by 2 bases and J by 3 bases, with 10 bases between. This CDR3 has 14 amino acids. Germline V gene sequence: CDR1 MNHEY, CDR2 SMNVEV (reference sequence). The CDR3 DNA sequence: TGTGCCAGCAGTTTAAGTACGGCAGAAGAGACCCAGTACTTC. Its translation is CASSLSTAEETQYF.

A few counts support this clonotype. The gene calls are TRBV3-1 and TRBJ2-7; 9 bases are a match to TRBD2. The CDR3 spans 17 residues. After removal of 1 base from V and 2 bases from J, the junction contained 9 bases not matched to a gene. CDR1 is LGHDT, CDR2 YNNKEL, per germline (reference sequence). The DNA of the CDR3 is TGTGCCAGCAGCCAAGTAGGAGTCGGCGGGAGGGCCTACGAGCAGTACTTC. This encodes CASSQVGVGGRAYEQYF.

This clonotype turned up a few times. The chain combines TRBV30 with TRBJ2-3; possibly TRBD2 for D (6 bases). Germline lookup yields CDR1 GTSNPN and CDR2 SVGIG (reference sequence). CDR3 length: 14 residues. Trimming cost V 0 bases and J 4 bases, with 11 bases left between them. The CDR3 is CAWSVRGSADTQYF. The DNA of the CDR3 is TGTGCCTGGAGTGTACGGGGGAGTGCAGATACGCAGTATTTT.